The 8 T cell receptor beta chains presented below share a single source sample, sequenced in a study of breast tumors, draining lymph nodes, adjacent tissues. One entry per CDR3 protein, called by TCRdb with MiXCR from the multiplex PCR reads. The sample yields 150,000 to 200,000 distinct CDR3 sequences, roughly 35% seen once. Axillary draining lymph nodes of breast cancer patients supplied the node samples. Sample: axillary lymph node tissue. These TCRs come from a female donor with breast cancer. Some clones in this sample may be carry-over from other donors' samples.

V usage is TRBV20-1 and J usage is TRBJ1-4, with 7 positions matching TRBD1. The V segment lost 6 bases and the J segment 2 bases; nucleotides outside the gene matches: 3. The CDR3 runs 13 residues. In germline, CDR1 is DFQATT, CDR2 SNEGSKA (reference sequence). The CDR3 DNA follows: TGCAGTGCGAAAGGGGGCACTAATGAAAAACTGTTTTTT. Translated: CSAKGGTNEKLFF.

Of note for this clonotype: Given a much more abundant clone one base away, this may be a read error. This chain links TRBV5-4 with TRBJ2-1; D is unresolved. The germline gives CDR1 SGHNT, CDR2 YYREEE (reference sequence). V lost 4 bases to trimming and J lost 9 bases, with 17 bases between them. The CDR3 length is 14 residues. In DNA form, the CDR3 reads TGTGCCAGCAGCCCCTTGCTGGCCCGGGCTGAGCAGTTCTTC. As protein: CASSPLLARAEQFF.

This clonotype was counted ten times or more. The genes are TRBV20-1 and TRBJ2-1; D unresolved. This CDR3 comprises 15 residues. CDR1 is DFQATT, CDR2 SNEGSKA, per germline (reference sequence). The V end was cut by 5 bases, the J end by 2 bases, with 16 bases between. CDR3 amino acids: CSAPELGVAYNEQFF. The CDR3 DNA sequence: TGCAGTGCTCCAGAGCTAGGTGTCGCCTACAATGAGCAGTTCTTC.

As DNA, the CDR3 is TGTGCCAGCAGGGACGGGGAGCTGTTTTTT. It translates to CASRDGELFF. The rearrangement uses TRBV6-4 and TRBJ2-2; D gene unclear. The CDR3 is made up of 10 amino acids. CDR1 is MRHNA, CDR2 SNTAGT, per germline. Trimming removed 6 bases from V and 7 bases from J, with 3 bases in between.

There are many counts of this clonotype. The J gene is TRBJ2-3, the V gene TRBV29-1, with 8 positions matching TRBD1. CDR1 and CDR2 (germline): SQVTM, ANQGSEA. V shed 6 bases, J shed 6 bases, and the junction held 11 bases outside the gene matches. There are 14 residues in the CDR3. CDR3 sequence (DNA): TGCAGCGTATCGGACAGGGTTCCAACGGATACGCAGTATTTT. Translating gives CSVSDRVPTDTQYF.

This clonotype was observed at least ten times. The chain couples TRBV7-8 to TRBJ2-7; D may be TRBD2 (6 bases). CDR3 length: 15 amino acids. Germline CDR1 is SGHVS and CDR2 is FQNEAQ. V gave up 5 bases and J gave up 3 bases, with 17 bases separating them. The CDR3 nucleotides read TGTGCCAGCAGCCCCCGGTGGGGCGGGAACTACGAGCAGTACTTC. It encodes CASSPRWGGNYEQYF.

The table lists this clonotype with a few counts. V and J are TRBV5-1 and TRBJ1-1; D gene ambiguous. Between the trimmed V and J ends, which lost 3 bases and 5 bases, there was a span of 14 bases. This CDR3 is built from 14 residues. Germline V gene data show CDR1 as SGHRS and CDR2 as YFSETQ. CDR3 sequence: CASSSGDGGTEAFF. The CDR3 DNA is TGCGCCAGCAGCTCTGGAGACGGAGGGACTGAAGCTTTCTTT. The variable domain in full, completed from reference TRBV5-1 and TRBJ1-1, reads KAGVTQTPRYLIKTRGQQVTLSCSPISGHRSVSWYQQTPGQGLQFLFEYFSETQRNKGNFPGRFSGRQFSNSRSEMNVSTLELGDSALYLCASSSGDGGTEAFFGQGTRLTVV.

In regard to this clonotype: Given a much more abundant clone one base away, this may be a read error. V is TRBV7-2 and J is TRBJ2-7; D tentatively reads TRBD1 or TRBD2 (5 bases each). From germline, CDR1 is SGHTA and CDR2 FQGNSA. This CDR3 region has 15 residues. The DNA for the CDR3 is TGTGCCAGCAGCCTCGGGACGGCAACCTCCTACGGGCAGTACTTC. Protein sequence: CASSLGTATSYGQYF.